These 31 T cell receptor beta chains were all obtained from the same sample, sequenced in a study of T cells in Graves' hyperthyroidism and ophthalmopathy. RNA transcripts were the template for amplifying TCR beta CDR3 regions. HTBI primers drove first-round RT-PCR of the TCR CDR3. Using its own MiXCR run on the multiplex PCR reads, TCRdb lists one record per CDR3 protein. This table holds roughly 500,000 distinct CDR3 sequences, approximately 15% found once. The sample consisted of blood. The receptor source for this set is a woman between 25 and 40 years old with Graves' hyperthyroidism that later progressed to Graves' ophthalmopathy.

This clonotype was seen ten or more times. This chain connects TRBV10-3 to TRBJ1-1, with D maybe TRBD1 (6 bases). Germline V CDR1 and CDR2: ENHRY, SYGVKD. Trimming shortened V by 3 bases and J by 0 bases, and 14 bases separated the two germline ends. The CDR3 loop spans 16 amino acids. CDR3 bases: TGTGCCATCAGTGAAATAAGGGACAATATGAACACTGAAGCTTTCTTT. This gives the protein CAISEIRDNMNTEAFF.

The table lists this clonotype with many counts. The chain carries TRBV28 and TRBJ1-2, with TRBD1 matching over 8 bases. The germline CDR1 and CDR2 sequences are MDHEN and SYDVKM. V shed 1 base, J shed 5 bases, and the junction held 9 bases outside the gene matches. This CDR3 contains 16 residues. The DNA of the CDR3 is TGTGCCAGCAGTTTATCATCAGGGGGCCTGAGATATGGCTACACCTTC. It is translated as CASSLSSGGLRYGYTF.

This clonotype has more than one count but fewer than ten. With a much larger clone just one base away, this may be a read error. The chain is built from TRBV12-3 or TRBV12-4 and TRBJ2-1; D unresolved. The CDR3 has 15 amino acids. V lost 7 bases and J 7 bases, leaving 20 bases between the germline ends. DNA of the CDR3: TGTGCCAGCATCTTCCCCTCCCGGGTGGGGAATGAGCAGTTCTTC. Amino acid sequence: CASIFPSRVGNEQFF.

This clonotype was picked up a small number of times. The chain carries TRBV27 and TRBJ2-1; D not resolved. The CDR3 consists of 14 residues. Germline V gives CDR1 MNHEY, CDR2 SMNVEV (reference sequence). V lost 0 bases, J lost 8 bases, and 11 bases lay in between. CDR3 bases: TGTGCCAGCAGTTTATCTCATGGGGTGTATGAGCAGTTCTTC. Its translation is CASSLSHGVYEQFF.

The CDR3 sequence: CASSLGTPGYEQYF. DNA for the CDR3: TGTGCCAGCAGCTTAGGGACCCCAGGCTACGAGCAGTACTTC. The chain links TRBV11-3 to TRBJ2-7; no clear D. CDR1 and CDR2 (germline): SGHNT, YENEEA. The CDR3 is made up of 14 amino acids. V was cut by 1 base and J by 3 bases, with 10 bases left in between.

The sample holds many counts of this clonotype. This rearrangement joins TRBV6-1 to TRBJ1-2; 8 bases are a match to TRBD1. CDR3 length: 15 residues. The germline V gene has CDR1 MNHNS and CDR2 SASEGT. The junction had 5 bases not matched to a gene; V was cut back by 2 bases and J by 3 bases. CDR3 protein: CASSEPGQAHYGYTF. DNA for the CDR3: TGTGCCAGCAGTGAACCGGGACAGGCCCACTATGGCTACACCTTC.

There are many counts of this clonotype. This chain joins TRBV29-1 and TRBJ2-2; D remains ambiguous. Germline CDR1 is SQVTM and CDR2 is ANQGSEA. Between the trimmed V and J ends, which lost 3 bases and 4 bases, there was a span of 9 bases. The CDR3 length is 13 residues. The CDR3 protein is CSVDTDLTGELFF. CDR3 bases: TGCAGCGTTGATACAGACCTCACCGGGGAGCTGTTTTTT.

This clonotype came up many times. This chain uses TRBV20-1 with TRBJ2-7, with no clear D. The CDR3 is 14 amino acids. V lost 1 base and J lost 1, with 11 bases in between. In germline, CDR1 is DFQATT, CDR2 SNEGSKA (reference sequence). CDR3: CSARGLTPSYEQYF. CDR3 sequence (DNA): TGCAGTGCTAGAGGCCTGACTCCGTCCTACGAGCAGTACTTC.

The chain joins TRBV6-1 to TRBJ1-1; 7 bases agree with TRBD1. CDR3 length: 16 amino acids. V was clipped by 1 base and J by 4 bases; unmatched bases: 9. Germline loops: CDR1 MNHNS, CDR2 SASEGT. The DNA for the CDR3 is TGTGCCAGCAGTGAAGTGACAGGGATTTTCCTCACTGAAGCTTTCTTT. Protein sequence: CASSEVTGIFLTEAFF.

This clonotype was seen only a few times. The J gene is TRBJ2-7, the V gene TRBV20-1; 8 bases align to TRBD1. The length of the CDR3 is 14 residues. With V trimmed by 4 bases and J by 3 bases, 8 bases remained unmatched. The germline gives CDR1 DFQATT, CDR2 SNEGSKA (reference sequence). The CDR3 loop reads CSATFQGANYEQYF. The CDR3 coding sequence is TGCAGTGCTACCTTTCAGGGGGCCAACTACGAGCAGTACTTC.

Many counts were recorded for this clonotype. The genes are TRBV12-3 or TRBV12-4 and TRBJ2-1; D gene ambiguous. The CDR3 loop spans 13 amino acids. V was trimmed by 1 base and J by 6 bases, leaving 7 bases between them. Here the CDR3 reads CASSLGYPNEQFF. The DNA for the CDR3 is TGTGCCAGCAGTTTAGGTTACCCCAATGAGCAGTTCTTC.

This clonotype was detected ten times or more. The chain couples TRBV2 to TRBJ2-6, with TRBD2 as a possible D gene (5 bases). Germline loops: CDR1 SNHLY, CDR2 FYNNEI. This CDR3 contains 16 residues. With 6 bases removed from V and 0 bases from J, the gap between germline ends came to 12 bases. The CDR3 here is CASSPGRSSGANVLTF. The DNA of the CDR3 is TGTGCCAGCAGCCCGGGAAGGAGCTCTGGGGCCAACGTCCTGACTTTC.

The chain joins TRBV5-1 to TRBJ2-7; 9 positions agree with TRBD1. This CDR3 is built from 13 residues. V lost 4 bases, J lost 7 bases, and 6 bases stayed unmatched. Germline CDR1 reads SGHRS; CDR2 reads YFSETQ. In DNA, the CDR3 is TGCGCCAGCAGCAGGGGACAGGGAGCTGAGCAGTACTTC. It encodes CASSRGQGAEQYF.

This clonotype was seen only a few times. This sequence joins TRBV6-4 and TRBJ2-3; 7 bases agree with TRBD2. The CDR3 runs to 12 residues. V shed 3 bases and J 8 bases; nucleotides not matched to a gene: 2. The germline CDR1 and CDR2 sequences are MRHNA and SNTAGT. CDR3 region: CASSEAGATQYF. In nucleotides, the CDR3 is TGTGCCAGCAGTGAGGCGGGAGCTACGCAGTATTTT.

This clonotype was seen more than once but under ten times. The gene calls are TRBV10-3 and TRBJ1-1, with D unresolved. The V gene lost 6 bases and the J gene lost 2 bases, with 10 bases spanning the gap. Germline CDR1 reads ENHRY; CDR2 reads SYGVKD. This CDR3 comprises 13 residues. The CDR3 protein is CAISRNRNTEAFF. CDR3 nucleotides: TGTGCCATCAGCCGCAACAGAAACACTGAAGCTTTCTTT.

The V call is TRBV10-3, the J call TRBJ2-1, with 10 bases identical to TRBD2. Trimming removed 0 bases from V and 6 bases from J; junction bases left unmatched: 2. Germline CDR1 and CDR2: ENHRY and SYGVKD. CDR3 length: 15 amino acids. The CDR3 is CAISESVAGGNEQFF. Written as DNA, the CDR3 is TGTGCCATCAGTGAGTCGGTAGCGGGAGGCAATGAGCAGTTCTTC.

This clonotype was seen many times. The genes are TRBV7-8 and TRBJ1-2; 9 bases agree with TRBD1. This CDR3 is built from 17 residues. The V and J ends lost 5 bases and 4 bases, in that order; junction bases with no gene match: 14. Germline V CDR1 and CDR2: SGHVS, FQNEAQ. CDR3 residues: CASSPTGQGRRGYGYTF. In nucleotides, the CDR3 is TGTGCCAGCAGCCCGACAGGACAGGGGCGCCGGGGCTATGGCTACACCTTC.

This clonotype was counted ten times or more. The V gene is TRBV11-2, the J gene TRBJ2-7; D is unclear. There are 15 residues in the CDR3. Germline values: CDR1 SGHAT, CDR2 FQNNGV. V lost 0 bases to trimming and J lost 0 bases, with 9 bases between them. CDR3 sequence reads: CASSLDWTFSYEQYF. The CDR3 DNA reads as TGTGCCAGCAGCTTAGACTGGACGTTCTCCTACGAGCAGTACTTC.

This clonotype occurred many times. The rearrangement uses TRBV20-1 and TRBJ2-1; 9 nucleotides align to TRBD2. The V and J ends lost 6 bases and 4 bases, in that order; junction bases with no gene match: 7. The germline V gene encodes CDR1 DFQATT and CDR2 SNEGSKA (reference sequence). CDR3 length equals 14 residues. CDR3: CSAIPGLAYNEQFF. The CDR3 DNA sequence: TGCAGTGCCATTCCGGGACTAGCTTACAATGAGCAGTTCTTC.

The rearrangement joins TRBV19 to TRBJ1-1, with D maybe TRBD1 (5 bases). The CDR3 has 15 amino acids. The germline CDR1 and CDR2 sequences are LNHDA and SQIVND (reference sequence). Trimming took 7 bases from V and 3 from J, leaving 18 bases between them. The CDR3 DNA reads TGTGCCAGTACATCCCAGGGATGGTTGCACACTGAAGCTTTCTTT. This translates into CASTSQGWLHTEAFF.

This clonotype was seen repeatedly, ten times or more. The rearrangement links TRBV13 to TRBJ2-7, with a weak D call TRBD2 (6 bases). Germline V gives CDR1 PRHDT, CDR2 FYEKMQ (reference sequence). The V end lost 6 bases, the J end lost 5 bases, and 17 bases lay between the germline ends. The CDR3 is 14 residues long. The CDR3 is CASSWRAGVHEQYF. DNA for the CDR3: TGTGCCAGCAGTTGGAGGGCCGGGGTCCACGAGCAGTACTTC.

This clonotype has at least ten counts. The rearrangement uses TRBV19 and TRBJ2-7; 8 nucleotides match TRBD1. V lost 7 bases, J lost 0 bases, and 5 bases stayed unmatched. The CDR3 runs 14 residues. CDR1 LNHDA and CDR2 SQIVND come from the germline V gene (reference sequence). As DNA, the CDR3 is TGTGCCAGTAACCCGGGACAGGCCTCCTACGAGCAGTACTTC. Amino acids: CASNPGQASYEQYF.

A note on this clonotype: Since a much larger clone is just one base distant, this may be a read error. J is TRBJ1-2 and V is TRBV3-1; maybe TRBD1 (6 bases). The CDR3 loop spans 13 amino acids. Germline lookup yields CDR1 LGHDT and CDR2 YNNKEL (reference sequence). CDR3 bases: TGTGTCAGCAGTCACAGGGTTAACTATGGCTACACCTTC. This sequence encodes CVSSHRVNYGYTF.

In its sample, this clonotype was seen many times. The gene calls are TRBV11-3 and TRBJ1-1; no clear D. Between the trimmed V and J ends, which lost 6 bases and 11 bases, there was a span of 13 bases. The CDR3 spans 11 residues. Germline lookup yields CDR1 SGHNT and CDR2 YENEEA. CDR3 bases: TGTGCCAGCAGTTCCGGGCCGGGGGCTTTCTTT. Translated: CASSSGPGAFF. Variable domain in full (rest from reference TRBV11-3 and TRBJ1-1): EAGVVQSPRYKIIEKKQPVAFWCNPISGHNTLYWYLQNLGQGPELLIRYENEEAVDDSQLPKDRFSAERLKGVDSTLKIQPAELGDSAVYLCASSSGPGAFFGQGTRLTVV.

For this clonotype: A clone one base away is much larger, so this may be a read error. The J gene is TRBJ1-4, the V gene TRBV10-2; TRBD1 aligns across 10 bases. This CDR3 contains 13 residues. CDR1 is WSHSY, CDR2 SAAADI, per germline. The CDR3 loop is CTSKGQGDEKLFF. The CDR3 DNA reads as TGCACCAGCAAAGGACAGGGGGACGAAAAACTGTTTTTT.

This clonotype was picked up a small number of times. The chain joins TRBV5-4 to TRBJ1-1; weak D call: TRBD1 (5 bases). V gave up 0 bases and J gave up 4 bases, with 10 bases separating them. CDR3 length: 14 amino acids. Germline V gene sequence: CDR1 SGHNT, CDR2 YYREEE (reference sequence). As DNA, the CDR3 is TGTGCCAGCAGCTTGGTGGGGCACATCACTGAAGCTTTCTTT. Amino acid sequence: CASSLVGHITEAFF.

In this sample, this clonotype turned up a few times. The chain couples TRBV20-1 to TRBJ1-3; D is unclear. The CDR3 consists of 17 residues. V was pared by 3 bases and J by 7 bases, with 25 bases between. Germline V gives CDR1 DFQATT, CDR2 SNEGSKA (reference sequence). DNA of the CDR3: TGCAGTGCTAGTCCCCCCCAGACAATGGTAGTGACTAACACCATATATTTT. Its translation is CSASPPQTMVVTNTIYF.

In this sample, this clonotype turned up a few times. The CDR3 is CASSLRDYLSNEQFF. CDR3 coding DNA: TGTGCCAGCAGCTTAAGGGACTACCTTTCGAATGAGCAGTTCTTC. The chain joins TRBV7-8 to TRBJ2-1; 7 bases match TRBD2. Germline values: CDR1 SGHVS, CDR2 FQNEAQ. After removal of 2 bases from V and 7 bases from J, the junction contained 8 bases not matched to a gene. This CDR3 is 15 amino acids long.

This clonotype has at least ten counts. The chain joins TRBV27 to TRBJ1-1; D is possibly TRBD1 (6 bases). Germline V CDR1 and CDR2: MNHEY, SMNVEV (reference sequence). V was shortened by 5 bases and J by 3 bases, with 16 bases between the two germline ends. The CDR3 runs to 15 residues. The CDR3, as DNA: TGTGCCAGCAGTGTAGGGGGGGGTTTGGACACTGAAGCTTTCTTT. As protein: CASSVGGGLDTEAFF.

The V call is TRBV6-1, the J call TRBJ2-3; D unresolved. The length of the CDR3 is 12 residues. Trimming cost V 5 bases and J 5 bases, with 8 bases left between them. Germline V lookup: CDR1 MNHNS, CDR2 SASEGT. In nucleotides, the CDR3 is TGTGCCAGCAGTCAACCGGAAGATACGCAGTATTTT. This encodes CASSQPEDTQYF.

This clonotype was seen many times. This chain joins TRBV9 and TRBJ2-1; a weak D match, TRBD2 (6 bases). The CDR3 extends over 15 amino acids. V lost 0 bases, J lost 3 bases, and 10 bases lay in between. Germline-derived CDR1 and CDR2 are SGDLS and YYNGEE. The CDR3 protein is CASSVGGSGYNEQFF. In nucleotides, the CDR3 is TGTGCCAGCAGCGTAGGTGGTAGCGGCTACAATGAGCAGTTCTTC. The full variable domain, in which reference TRBV9 and TRBJ2-1 provide the parts outside the CDR3, is DSGVTQTPKHLITATGQRVTLRCSPRSGDLSVYWYQQSLDQGLQFLIQYYNGEERAKGNILERFSAQQFPDLHSELNLSSLELGDSALYFCASSVGGSGYNEQFFGPGTRLTVL.